Following are 23 T cell receptor beta chains from one sample sequenced in a study of blood T cell repertoires in COVID-19. Clones were sequenced by immunoSEQ multiplex PCR, and TCRdb holds only the in-frame ones, with some missing. The data contain 300,000 or so clones, 90% of them singletons. Sequencing was performed on PBMCs or T cells enriched from blood (not recorded which). The receptors stem from a woman aged 25 to 39 who had recovered from COVID-19.

The chain recombines TRBV9 with TRBJ1-2; D not resolved. The CDR3 runs 14 residues. Germline V lookup: CDR1 SGDLS, CDR2 YYNGEE. Trimming took off 1 base at V and 0 bases at J, with 7 bases between the two ends. This CDR3 is CASSVTTSNYGYTF. The CDR3 coding sequence is TGTGCCAGCAGCGTAACTACCTCTAACTATGGCTACACCTTC.

This chain joins TRBV18 and TRBJ1-1, with no clear D. V was clipped by 2 bases and J by 0 bases, with 10 bases between them. Germline values: CDR1 KGHSH, CDR2 LQKENI. The CDR3 runs to 15 residues. The CDR3 nucleotides read TGTGCCAGCTCACCAGCCGCCCAGGTGAACACTGAAGCTTTCTTT. It codes for CASSPAAQVNTEAFF.

This chain joins TRBV28 and TRBJ1-4; D might be TRBD1 (5 bases). The CDR3 length is 13 residues. V lost 8 bases to trimming and J lost 8 bases, with 15 bases between them. Germline assignment: CDR1 MDHEN and CDR2 SYDVKM. The CDR3 DNA follows: TGTGCCAGCGAACCTGGACAACGGGAAAAACTGTTTTTT. It encodes CASEPGQREKLFF.

The chain carries TRBV6-2 or TRBV6-3 and TRBJ2-7; TRBD2 is a possible D gene (6 bases). Trimming took 2 bases from V and 3 from J, leaving 20 bases between them. Germline assignment: CDR1 MNHEY and CDR2 SVGEGT. The CDR3 extends over 17 amino acids. DNA of the CDR3: TGTGCCAGCAGTTACCCGACTAGTTTCCACGGAAACTACGAGCAGTACTTC. Its protein product is CASSYPTSFHGNYEQYF.

The J gene is TRBJ1-1, the V gene TRBV19; possible D gene TRBD1, 6 bases. This CDR3 contains 15 residues. The germline V gene encodes CDR1 LNHDA and CDR2 SQIVND (reference sequence). Trimming cost V 6 bases and J 1 base, with 15 bases left between them. The CDR3 loop is CASRDRLISNTEAFF. The CDR3, as DNA: TGTGCCAGTAGAGACAGGTTAATCTCGAACACTGAAGCTTTCTTT.

The rearrangement joins TRBV4-3 to TRBJ1-5, with D unresolved. With 0 bases removed from V and 0 bases from J, the gap between germline ends came to 12 bases. CDR1 is LGHNA, CDR2 YSLEER, per germline. This CDR3 has 17 amino acids. CDR3 residues: CASSQDHGEGSNQPQHF. The CDR3 DNA follows: TGCGCCAGCAGCCAAGATCATGGGGAGGGTAGCAATCAGCCCCAGCATTTT.

The gene calls are TRBV28 and TRBJ1-5; 7 bases map to TRBD1. With 6 bases clipped from V and 2 bases from J, the junction kept 13 bases outside the gene matches. This CDR3 is built from 17 residues. Germline CDR1 reads MDHEN; CDR2 reads SYDVKM. The CDR3, as DNA: TGTGCCAGCAGCCCTAACAGGGGTAATAGGGGCAATCAGCCCCAGCATTTT. Amino acids: CASSPNRGNRGNQPQHF.

For this clone: Other DNA sequences in the sample encode the same CDR3. The V call is TRBV24-1, the J call TRBJ2-3; 8 positions agree with TRBD1. Germline V gene lookup returns CDR1 KGHDR and CDR2 SFDVKD. V lost 1 base to trimming and J lost 2 bases; unmatched junction nucleotides: 4. This CDR3 comprises 16 residues. This CDR3 reads CATSDLDRGSTDTQYF. The CDR3 nucleotides are TGTGCCACCAGTGATTTAGACAGGGGCTCCACAGATACGCAGTATTTT.

The rearrangement joins TRBV23-1 to TRBJ2-1, with TRBD1 matching 7 bases. TRBV23-1 is annotated as an ORF whose role is uncertain. V dropped 3 bases and J dropped 7; count of bases not matched to a gene: 12. The CDR3 runs 16 residues. The CDR3 DNA reads TGCGCCAGCAGTCACCAAACAGGGGAGAGGAGAAATGAGCAGTTCTTC. Residues: CASSHQTGERRNEQFF.

The chain links TRBV27 to TRBJ2-3; D gene ambiguous. The CDR3 is 11 residues long. CDR1 and CDR2 from the germline V gene are MNHEY and SMNVEV (reference sequence). Trimming removed 9 bases at V and 8 bases at J, with 12 bases between. In DNA, the CDR3 is TGTGCCAGTCAAACGGTTGGTACGCAGTATTTT. This sequence encodes CASQTVGTQYF.

There are a few counts of this clone. This chain uses TRBV2 with TRBJ1-5; no clear D. Germline lookup yields CDR1 SNHLY and CDR2 FYNNEI. The CDR3 has 15 residues. Trimming left V 2 bases short and J 2 bases short, with 10 bases between. In DNA, the CDR3 is TGTGCCAGCAGTGAAAGAGGCATCGGCAATCAGCCCCAGCATTTT. Its protein product is CASSERGIGNQPQHF. Supplemented by reference TRBV2 and TRBJ1-5, the full variable domain reads EPEVTQTPSHQVTQMGQEVILRCVPISNHLYFYWYRQILGQKVEFLVSFYNNEISEKSEIFDDQFSVERPDGSNFTLKIRSTKLEDSAMYFCASSERGIGNQPQHFGDGTRLSIL.

The V and J genes are TRBV3-1 (or the pseudogene TRBV3-2) and TRBJ2-1; TRBD2 aligns across 10 bases. CDR3 size: 17 residues. Looked up from germline, CDR1 is LGHDT and CDR2 is YNNKEL (reference sequence). Unmatched junction bases numbered 8, after V lost 1 base and J lost 5 bases. The CDR3 DNA is TGTGCCAGCAGCCAAGTAATTGGAGCGGGAGGGCACAATGAGCAGTTCTTC. It encodes CASSQVIGAGGHNEQFF.

The chain has TRBV27 and TRBJ2-7; D gene ambiguous. V lost 0 bases, J lost 6 bases, and 9 bases lay in between. The CDR3 contains 13 residues. Germline values: CDR1 MNHEY, CDR2 SMNVEV (reference sequence). The CDR3 bases are TGTGCCAGCAGTTTATCGACCGGCGGCGAGCAGTACTTC. Amino acids: CASSLSTGGEQYF.

This chain links TRBV27 with TRBJ2-1, with TRBD2 matching over 13 bases. Germline assignment: CDR1 MNHEY and CDR2 SMNVEV (reference sequence). The CDR3 loop spans 19 amino acids. The V segment lost 1 base and the J segment 4 bases; nucleotides outside the gene matches: 10. The CDR3 DNA is TGTGCCAGCAGTTTATTTTCGTGGACTAGCGGGAGTTCGTACAATGAGCAGTTCTTC. It yields the protein CASSLFSWTSGSSYNEQFF.

The rearrangement joins TRBV28 to TRBJ2-6; D is perhaps TRBD2 (6 bases). Germline CDR1 MDHEN, CDR2 SYDVKM. The CDR3 sequence is 15 residues long. Between the trimmed V and J ends, which lost 7 bases and 0 bases, there was a span of 10 bases. In DNA form, the CDR3 reads TGTGCCAGCACCTCGGGAGTCTCTGGGGCCAACGTCCTGACTTTC. This codes for CASTSGVSGANVLTF.

The V and J genes are TRBV24-1 and TRBJ2-1, with 13 bases that match TRBD2. Trimming cost V 3 bases and J 15 bases; bases outside gene matches: 4. CDR3 length: 13 amino acids. CDR1 and CDR2 from the germline V gene are KGHDR and SFDVKD. The CDR3 loop reads CATSDRTSGRGFF. In nucleotides, the CDR3 is TGTGCCACCAGTGATCGTACTAGCGGGAGGGGGTTCTTC.

The V gene is TRBV6-2 or TRBV6-3, the J gene TRBJ2-7; TRBD2 might be the D (6 bases). CDR1 MNHEY and CDR2 SVGEGT come from the germline V gene. Between the trimmed V and J ends, which lost 5 bases and 2 bases, there was a span of 10 bases. This CDR3 spans 13 amino acids. The CDR3, as DNA: TGTGCCAGCAGTCGTAGCGGTCCCTACGAGCAGTACTTC. Protein product: CASSRSGPYEQYF.

The rearrangement links TRBV3-1 (or the pseudogene TRBV3-2) to TRBJ1-3; 7 nucleotides match TRBD1. The germline V gene encodes CDR1 LGHDT and CDR2 YNNKEL (reference sequence). This CDR3 contains 15 residues. V shed 1 base, J shed 4 bases, and the junction held 4 bases outside the gene matches. The CDR3, as DNA: TGTGCCAGCAGCCAAGGGCAGGGGGGAGGAAACACCATATATTTT. It encodes CASSQGQGGGNTIYF.

The chain employs TRBV6-5 and TRBJ2-2, with TRBD1 matching over 10 bases. Germline assignment: CDR1 MNHEY and CDR2 SVGAGI. Trimming removed 6 bases from V and 6 bases from J; junction bases left unmatched: 7. CDR3 length equals 15 residues. CDR3 nucleotides: TGTGCCAGCAGCGCCGGACAGGGGGATGCCGGGGAGCTGTTTTTT. Amino acids: CASSAGQGDAGELFF.

The J gene is TRBJ1-4, the V gene TRBV5-4, with 10 bases matching TRBD1. The CDR3 totals 14 residues. V shed 4 bases, J shed 10 bases, and the junction held 7 bases outside the gene matches. The germline gives CDR1 SGHNT, CDR2 YYREEE (reference sequence). The CDR3 is CASSGGTGDGKLFF. CDR3 DNA: TGTGCCAGCAGCGGCGGGACAGGGGACGGAAAACTGTTTTTT.

This rearrangement joins TRBV10-3 to TRBJ2-1; 12 positions match TRBD2. This CDR3 contains 16 residues. The V gene end was trimmed by 1 base and the J gene end by 7 bases; junction bases not matched to a gene: 5. CDR1 ENHRY and CDR2 SYGVKD come from the germline V gene. The CDR3 bases are TGTGCCATCAGTGAGTTTGAACTAGCGGGAGGTAATGAGCAGTTCTTC. Its translation: CAISEFELAGGNEQFF.

This chain joins TRBV29-1 and TRBJ1-6; D is perhaps TRBD1 (5 bases). Germline V lookup: CDR1 SQVTM, CDR2 ANQGSEA. Trimming pared 1 base from V and 9 bases from J, leaving 28 bases between. The CDR3 is made up of 19 amino acids. The CDR3 loop reads CSVEVAKTRGPAQCSPLHF. The CDR3 DNA reads TGCAGCGTTGAAGTTGCCAAGACAAGGGGCCCGGCTCAATGTTCACCCCTCCACTTT.

The V and J genes are TRBV28 and TRBJ1-5; 8 bases are shared with TRBD1. V gave up 5 bases and J gave up 1 base; unmatched junction bases: 10. CDR3 length: 17 amino acids. Germline CDR1 and CDR2: MDHEN and SYDVKM. The CDR3 loop is CASSVRQGLGSNQPQHF. CDR3 nucleotide sequence: TGTGCCAGCAGTGTACGACAGGGGCTTGGAAGCAATCAGCCCCAGCATTTT.